In its sample, the clone carrying this T cell receptor (beta chain) was seen once. Produced via immunoSEQ multiplex PCR; TCRdb's table is partial and in-frame only. Among tens of thousands of clones, just over 85% were seen once, and the ten largest hold 2.5% to 3.5%. These data originate in a study of blood T cell repertoires in COVID-19. Germline V gene lookup returns CDR1 SGHTA and CDR2 FQGTGA. Unmatched junction bases numbered 16, after V lost 2 bases and J lost 4 bases. CDR3 length: 19 amino acids. This TCR was recovered from a woman older than 75 with acute or convalescent COVID-19. The source material was peripheral blood. The chain recombines TRBV7-3 with TRBJ2-1; 8 bases fit TRBD1. The DNA of the CDR3 is TGTGCCAGCAGCTTAGGAAAGGACAGGGCTTCCGTTCTTTACAATGAGCAGTTCTTC. It encodes CASSLGKDRASVLYNEQFF.